The rows below give T cell receptor beta chains drawn from one sample of a study of shared clonotypes between healthy human individuals. The protocol was immunoSEQ multiplex PCR, while the TCRdb copy is restricted to in-frame clones and leaves out a portion. The sample consists of approximately 1.9 million clones, about 93% of them appearing once. The sequencing sample was made of naive CD8+ T cells from PBMCs. The receptors come from a man younger than 30 in good health. Some clones in this sample may be carry-over from other donors' samples. CDR3s include the opening cysteine and the closing phenylalanine or tryptophan. The D gene is left open where the match is weak. Only some rows state a clone size, as once, few, many or a class for expanded clones.

DNA	CDR3	V	J	D	size
TGTGCCAGCAGTTCCGGGAACACTGAAGCTTTCTTT	CASSSGNTEAFF	TRBV5-6	TRBJ1-1	NA	NA
TGTGCCAGTAGTATAGTTCTGGTAGGGACGGGTAACACTGAAGCTTTCTTT	CASSIVLVGTGNTEAFF	TRBV19	TRBJ1-1	NA	NA
TGTGCCAGCAGTTTAGAGCGGGAGGGCCTTGGTGAGCAGTTCTTC	CASSLEREGLGEQFF	TRBV27	TRBJ2-1	TRBD2	once
TGTGCCAGCTCACGAAACAGGGGAGGCCCAGATACGCAGTATTTT	CASSRNRGGPDTQYF	TRBV18	TRBJ2-3	NA	NA
TGCGCCAGCAGCCCAAACCGGGGGGGTTCCTACAATGAGCAGTTCTTC	CASSPNRGGSYNEQFF	TRBV4-3	TRBJ2-1	TRBD2	NA
TGTGCCAGCAGCTTGGGAAGCGGAGTTGAGACCCAGTACTTC	CASSLGSGVETQYF	TRBV13	TRBJ2-5	NA	NA
TGTGCCAGCAGCCAAGATCCGGCAGGGACGACGTCAGATACGCAGTATTTT	CASSQDPAGTTSDTQYF	TRBV4-2	TRBJ2-3	NA	once
TGTGCCAGCAGCTTACCAGTGCAGTCTCCGTACGATGGCTACACCTTC	CASSLPVQSPYDGYTF	TRBV7-9	TRBJ1-2	NA	NA
TGTGCCACCGTACAGGGTTGGGGCACTGAAGCTTTCTTT	CATVQGWGTEAFF	TRBV6-1	TRBJ1-1	NA	NA
TGTGCTAGTGGTCCGGGACTAGCGGGGATACCGGGCTCCTACAATGAGCAGTTCTTC	CASGPGLAGIPGSYNEQFF	TRBV12-5	TRBJ2-1	TRBD2	NA
TGTGCCAGCAGCTTAGCCCCCACAGGGACCTACAATGAGCAGTTCTTC	CASSLAPTGTYNEQFF	TRBV7-9	TRBJ2-1	NA	NA
TGTGCCAGCAGTGGCTCTAGCGGGAGGATTTACGAGCAGTACTTC	CASSGSSGRIYEQYF	TRBV27	TRBJ2-7	TRBD2	NA
TGCGCCAGCAGCTTGGCCCGGCGGGAGGGCCGATCCTACAATGAGCAGTTCTTC	CASSLARREGRSYNEQFF	TRBV5-1	TRBJ2-1	TRBD2	many
TGTGCCAGTAGTCCGCCGACAGGGGGCGGTTTTAGGGAAAAACTGTTTTTT	CASSPPTGGGFREKLFF	TRBV19	TRBJ1-4	TRBD1	NA
TGCGCCCCCGGACAGGGAGGCATGAACACTGAAGCTTTCTTT	CAPGQGGMNTEAFF	TRBV10-1	TRBJ1-1	TRBD1	once
TGTGCCAGCAGCTTAGGGGTCGGGGGTCGAGAGACCCAGTACTTC	CASSLGVGGRETQYF	TRBV7-8	TRBJ2-5	NA	NA
TGTGCCACCACCACCTTAATCCCGGGATACTACGAGCAGTACTTC	CATTTLIPGYYEQYF	TRBV15	TRBJ2-7	NA	NA
TGTGCCAGCAGCTGGCCCGGGGGTAACACTGAAGCTTTCTTT	CASSWPGGNTEAFF	TRBV5-4	TRBJ1-1	NA	NA
TGTGCCAGTAGTATAGGGGGCGATGCAGAAAAACTGTTTTTT	CASSIGGDAEKLFF	TRBV19	TRBJ1-4	NA	NA
TGTGCCAGCAGCTTGACTAGCGGGTTTGAGCAGTACTTC	CASSLTSGFEQYF	TRBV7-9	TRBJ2-7	TRBD2	NA
TGTGCCATAAACGTCGGGGGGGTGAACACTGAAGCTTTCTTT	CAINVGGVNTEAFF	TRBV2	TRBJ1-1	NA	NA
TGTGCCAGTAGTTGGCTTGGGAACACTGAAGCTTTCTTT	CASSWLGNTEAFF	TRBV19	TRBJ1-1	NA	few
TGTGCCAGCAGTTTATTCCCGACTAGTAACTACAATGAGCAGTTCTTC	CASSLFPTSNYNEQFF	TRBV27	TRBJ2-1	NA	NA
TGTGCCAGCAGTAGACACCCTCGGGAGACCCAGTACTTC	CASSRHPRETQYF	TRBV2	TRBJ2-5	NA	NA
TGCGCCAGCAGCCATTTTACCGGGACACACAGCACAGATACGCAGTATTTT	CASSHFTGTHSTDTQYF	TRBV4-1	TRBJ2-3	NA	NA
TGTGCCAGCAGTTTAAGGACAGTTCTCAACAATCAGCCCCAGCATTTT	CASSLRTVLNNQPQHF	TRBV28	TRBJ1-5	NA	NA
TGTGCCAGCAGCTCGGAACACTACGAGCAGTACTTC	CASSSEHYEQYF	TRBV7-9	TRBJ2-7	NA	NA
TGCGCCAGCACCTCAACCTTGGGCAATGAGCAGTTCTTC	CASTSTLGNEQFF	TRBV4-3	TRBJ2-1	NA	NA
TGTGCCAGCAGTGTCCGGGGGGCCGGCAATCAGCCCCAGCATTTT	CASSVRGAGNQPQHF	TRBV6-5	TRBJ1-5	NA	few
TGTGCCAGCAGTTTATCGTGGGGTTCCACCATATATTTT	CASSLSWGSTIYF	TRBV27	TRBJ1-3	NA	NA
TGTGCCAGCAGTGAATCCGTTATTCTGGGACTCGTGCTGCAAGAGACCCAGTACTTC	CASSESVILGLVLQETQYF	TRBV6-1	TRBJ2-5	NA	NA
TGCGCCAGCAGCCAAAGGAGCGACAGGGGATTAGCCGAGCAGTACTTC	CASSQRSDRGLAEQYF	TRBV4-1	TRBJ2-7	TRBD1	NA
TGTGCCACCAGCAAGCGCCTAACTAGCGGCCAAGAGACCCAGTACTTC	CATSKRLTSGQETQYF	TRBV15	TRBJ2-5	TRBD2	NA
TGTGCCAGCAGCCCGATCGGACACTTTGGGGAAAAACTGTTTTTT	CASSPIGHFGEKLFF	TRBV6-5	TRBJ1-4	NA	NA
TGTGCCAGTAGTCCCGCACTTTCCTACGAGCAGTACTTC	CASSPALSYEQYF	TRBV19	TRBJ2-7	NA	once
TGTGCCACCCTGGATAATCAGCCCCAGCATTTT	CATLDNQPQHF	TRBV28	TRBJ1-5	NA	few
TGTGCCTGGATTGCCCCTGAGGTTAGCCCGAACAGCGGCACAGATACGGCTACAGATACGCAGTATTTT	CAWIAPEVSPNSGTDTATDTQYF	TRBV30	TRBJ2-3	NA	NA
TGTGCCAGCAGCTCCATTCCCCCGGGGGGCTCCTACAATGAGCAGTTCTTC	CASSSIPPGGSYNEQFF	TRBV7-9	TRBJ2-1	TRBD2	NA
TGTGCCAGCAGTTTATCGACGGCAGGGCTATACGAGCAGTACTTC	CASSLSTAGLYEQYF	TRBV27	TRBJ2-7	NA	NA
TGTGCCAGCAGTTTATTTTTCGTTCGGCAGGGCTACAATGAGCAGTTCTTC	CASSLFFVRQGYNEQFF	TRBV28	TRBJ2-1	NA	once
TGTGCCAGCAGCTTAATTGGGCGGAGAAGCACAGATACGCAGTATTTT	CASSLIGRRSTDTQYF	TRBV11-2	TRBJ2-3	NA	NA
TGTGCCAGCAGTTACGGGAGGCCCTACGAGCAGTACTTC	CASSYGRPYEQYF	TRBV27	TRBJ2-7	TRBD2	NA
TGCGCCAGCGGTCTCAGGGGGGCTACAGGGAACACTGAAGCTTTCTTT	CASGLRGATGNTEAFF	TRBV4-1	TRBJ1-1	TRBD1	NA